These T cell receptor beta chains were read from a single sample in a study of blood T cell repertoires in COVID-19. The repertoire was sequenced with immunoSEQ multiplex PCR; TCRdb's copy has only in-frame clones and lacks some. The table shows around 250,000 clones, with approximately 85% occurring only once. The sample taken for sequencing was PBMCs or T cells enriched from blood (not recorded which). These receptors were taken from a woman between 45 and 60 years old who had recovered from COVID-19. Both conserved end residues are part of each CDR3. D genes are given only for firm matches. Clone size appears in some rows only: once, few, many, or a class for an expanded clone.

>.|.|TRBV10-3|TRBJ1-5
TGTGCCATCAGGCCTGCGGATAGCAATCAGCCCCAGCATTTT
CAIRPADSNQPQHF
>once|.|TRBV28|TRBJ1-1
TGTGCCAGCTTGGGGGGAAGAGGAAGAGGCACTGAAGCTTTCTTT
CASLGGRGRGTEAFF
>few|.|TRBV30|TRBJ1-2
TGTGCCTGGAGCCCCTTTTATATCAGGCCTAACTATGGCTACACCTTC
CAWSPFYIRPNYGYTF
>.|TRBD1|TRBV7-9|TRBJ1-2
TGTGCCAGCAGCCCTGACAGGGCGAGTACTTATGGCTACACCTTC
CASSPDRASTYGYTF
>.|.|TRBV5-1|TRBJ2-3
TGCGCCAGCAGCTTGGACAGGGGGGGCCCAGATACGCAGTATTTT
CASSLDRGGPDTQYF
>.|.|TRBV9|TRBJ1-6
TGTGCCAGCAGCGTAGGTCAGGGAGGCTATAATTCACCCCTCCACTTT
CASSVGQGGYNSPLHF
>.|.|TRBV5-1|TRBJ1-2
TGCGCCAGCAGCCCGGGTCTGATTATAGGCTACACCTTC
CASSPGLIIGYTF
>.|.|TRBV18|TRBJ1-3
TGTGCCAGCTCACCTGGCAGGGCGTCTGCTGGAAACACCATATATTTT
CASSPGRASAGNTIYF
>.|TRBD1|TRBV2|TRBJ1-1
TGTGCCAGCAGCTTTACAGGGGGAACTCACACTGAAGCTTTCTTT
CASSFTGGTHTEAFF
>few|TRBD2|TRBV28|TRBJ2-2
TGTGCCAGCAGTCCAGCGGGAGGAGGCACCGGGGAGCTGTTTTTT
CASSPAGGGTGELFF
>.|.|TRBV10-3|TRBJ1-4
TGTGCCATCAGTGAAGGAGGGCGGAATGAAAAACTGTTTTTT
CAISEGGRNEKLFF
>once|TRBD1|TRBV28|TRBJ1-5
TGTGCCAGCTTGGCGGGGACAGTCTTCAATCAGCCCCAGCATTTT
CASLAGTVFNQPQHF